The next 27 T cell receptor beta chains were all read from a single sample in a study of Tregs in tolerant kidney transplant recipients. No cognate antigen is known for these TCRs. Clones were read by immunoSEQ multiplex PCR, and TCRdb kept only the in-frame ones, dropping some. The table includes 10,000 to 11,000 clones, about 90% detected once. The specimen was Tregs from blood cultured with allogeneic cells, collected before the transplant. The receptors were gathered from a human patient who received a combined kidney and bone marrow transplant.

This chain uses TRBV7-9 with TRBJ1-2, with D unclear. The CDR3 is 13 residues long. With 1 base removed from V and 6 bases from J, the gap between germline ends came to 9 bases. Germline values: CDR1 SEHNR, CDR2 FQNEAQ (reference sequence). CDR3 amino acids: CASSLGPINGYTF. The CDR3 DNA reads as TGTGCCAGCAGCTTAGGACCAATTAATGGCTACACCTTC.

The chain links TRBV5-6 to TRBJ2-3; possibly TRBD1 for D (5 bases). This CDR3 spans 15 amino acids. CDR1 SGHDT and CDR2 YYEEEE come from the germline V gene. Deletions cut 4 bases from V and 4 bases from J, with 16 bases between. CDR3 in amino acids: CASSPMAGSPDTQYF. The CDR3, as DNA: TGTGCCAGCAGCCCCATGGCAGGGTCCCCAGATACGCAGTATTTT.

The chain recombines TRBV6-5 with TRBJ2-3; D perhaps matches TRBD1 (6 bases). Trimming removed 2 bases from V and 0 bases from J, with 9 bases in between. The germline CDR1 and CDR2 sequences are MNHEY and SVGAGI. This CDR3 region has 15 residues. The CDR3 region is CASSYKGGSTDTQYF. The CDR3 DNA is TGTGCCAGCAGTTACAAAGGGGGTAGCACAGATACGCAGTATTTT.

This chain joins TRBV6-5 and TRBJ2-2, with TRBD2 as a possible D gene (5 bases). Germline loops: CDR1 MNHEY, CDR2 SVGAGI. V was trimmed by 7 bases and J by 6 bases, leaving 15 bases between them. This CDR3 is 14 amino acids long. CDR3 protein: CASKRLPWSGELFF. For the CDR3, the DNA is TGTGCCAGCAAGCGGTTACCTTGGTCCGGGGAGCTGTTTTTT.

The table lists this clone with a count of one. In nucleotides, the CDR3 is TGCAGCGTGCCGGGGAGGGACAGATCCACAGATACGCAGTATTTT. Its translation is CSVPGRDRSTDTQYF. The chain has TRBV29-1 and TRBJ2-3; perhaps D is TRBD1 or TRBD2 (7 bases each). CDR3 length: 15 amino acids. Germline values: CDR1 SQVTM, CDR2 ANQGSEA. Deletions cut 6 bases from V and 2 bases from J, with 18 bases between.

CDR3 DNA sequence: TGTGCCAGCAGCAGGGGGCAGGATCAGCCCCAGCATTTT. Residues: CASSRGQDQPQHF. The rearrangement links TRBV6-6 to TRBJ1-5, with TRBD1 identical over 8 bases. This CDR3 contains 13 residues. Losses at the gene ends were 6 bases for V and 5 bases for J; bases not matched to a gene: 3. Germline V gene data show CDR1 as MNHNY and CDR2 as SVGAGI (reference sequence).

CDR3 sequence reads: CAISESRLAGARETQYF. The CDR3 DNA sequence: TGTGCCATCAGTGAGTCGAGGCTAGCGGGGGCCCGGGAGACCCAGTACTTC. The J gene is TRBJ2-5, the V gene TRBV10-3, with 10 nucleotides matching TRBD2. The CDR3 spans 17 residues. The trim removed 0 bases at V and 5 bases at J, leaving 9 bases unmatched. Germline V lookup: CDR1 ENHRY, CDR2 SYGVKD.

The genes are TRBV18 and TRBJ2-5, with a tentative D call TRBD1 (5 bases). CDR3 length: 14 amino acids. CDR1 KGHSH and CDR2 LQKENI come from the germline V gene. The V end lost 3 bases, the J end lost 2 bases, and 10 bases lay between the germline ends. The CDR3 nucleotides are TGTGCCAGCTCACCCTTACAGGAACAAGAGACCCAGTACTTC. It codes for CASSPLQEQETQYF.

A single count supports this clone. V gene TRBV7-3 combines with J gene TRBJ2-2; the D gene is possibly TRBD2 (5 bases). The CDR3 is 14 residues long. The V and J ends lost 5 bases and 7 bases respectively, with 14 bases between them. Germline V gene sequence: CDR1 SGHTA, CDR2 FQGTGA. Here the CDR3 reads CASSRARVGGELFF. CDR3 nucleotide sequence: TGTGCCAGCAGCCGAGCGCGGGTGGGCGGGGAGCTGTTTTTT.

This sequence joins TRBV21-1 and TRBJ1-3. TRBV21-1 is classified as a pseudogene. The CDR3 covers 17 residues. CDR3 region: CASRPLLATTARNTIYF. CDR3 sequence (DNA): TGTGCCAGCAGGCCGCTTTTAGCTACAACAGCACGAAACACCATATATTTT.

The V gene is TRBV12-5, the J gene TRBJ2-7; TRBD2 matches 16 bases. Germline CDR1 is LGHNT and CDR2 is FRNRAP. The CDR3 is 22 amino acids. The junction had 20 bases not matched to a gene; V was cut back by 0 bases and J by 6 bases. In DNA form, the CDR3 reads TGTGCTAGTGGTTTGGTATTAAGCGAGAGGGGACTAGCGGGAGGGAAAATCGGCGAGCAGTACTTC. Its protein is CASGLVLSERGLAGGKIGEQYF.

The CDR3 nucleotides are TGTGCCAGCAGAAGGACGGGGGTTAGGGGTTCACCCCTCCACTTT. Translated, it gives CASRRTGVRGSPLHF. The chain links TRBV6-5 to TRBJ1-6; TRBD1 might be the D (5 bases). The CDR3 sequence is 15 residues long. With 6 bases removed from V and 9 bases from J, the gap between germline ends came to 18 bases. The germline gives CDR1 MNHEY, CDR2 SVGAGI.

The chain links TRBV28 to TRBJ2-1; 7 positions agree with TRBD1. The CDR3 contains 12 residues. In germline, CDR1 is MDHEN, CDR2 SYDVKM. The CDR3 spells CATGDSYNEQFF. CDR3 nucleotide sequence: TGTGCGACCGGGGACAGTTACAATGAGCAGTTCTTC.

The chain is built from TRBV4-1 and TRBJ2-3; D is unresolved. Germline CDR1 and CDR2: MGHRA and YSYEKL. The germline V and J ends were trimmed by 2 bases and 5 bases, with 14 bases remaining between them. The CDR3 sequence is 15 residues long. The CDR3 region is CASSQLAGVGDTQYF. As DNA, the CDR3 is TGCGCCAGCAGCCAACTTGCTGGGGTCGGAGATACGCAGTATTTT.

The gene calls are TRBV11-2 and TRBJ2-3, with TRBD1 matching 9 bases. The trim removed 5 bases at V and 2 bases at J, leaving 8 bases unmatched. Germline-derived CDR1 and CDR2 are SGHAT and FQNNGV. The CDR3 contains 16 residues. The chain's CDR3 is CASSLWDRVLTDTQYF. CDR3 nucleotide sequence: TGTGCCAGCAGCCTATGGGACAGGGTTCTCACAGATACGCAGTATTTT. Full variable domain (missing parts from reference TRBV11-2 and TRBJ2-3): EAGVAQSPRYKIIEKRQSVAFWCNPISGHATLYWYQQILGQGPKLLIQFQNNGVVDDSQLPKDRFSAERLKGVDSTLKIQPAKLEDSAVYLCASSLWDRVLTDTQYFGPGTRLTVL.

The chain recombines TRBV4-3 with TRBJ1-2; no firm D call. Trimming removed 4 bases at V and 4 bases at J, with 13 bases between. Per germline, CDR1 LGHNA and CDR2 YSLEER. The CDR3 is made up of 14 amino acids. CDR3 sequence reads: CASSPGDVVYGYTF. The CDR3, as DNA: TGCGCCAGCAGCCCGGGTGACGTCGTCTATGGCTACACCTTC.

V gene TRBV7-9 combines with J gene TRBJ1-3, with 10 bases fitting TRBD1. Trimming removed 1 base from V and 0 bases from J; junction bases left unmatched: 9. Germline-derived CDR1 and CDR2 are SEHNR and FQNEAQ (reference sequence). This CDR3 spans 19 amino acids. The CDR3 coding sequence is TGTGCCAGCAGCTTAGAAGGGACAGGGGTTCGAAGCTCTGGAAACACCATATATTTT. Translated, it gives CASSLEGTGVRSSGNTIYF. The full variable domain, completed using reference TRBV7-9 and TRBJ1-3, is DTGVSQNPRHKITKRGQNVTFRCDPISEHNRLYWYRQTLGQGPEFLTYFQNEAQLEKSRLLSDRFSAERPKGSFSTLEIQRTEQGDSAMYLCASSLEGTGVRSSGNTIYFGEGSWLTVV.

The V gene is TRBV29-1, the J gene TRBJ2-3, with no clear D. Germline loops: CDR1 SQVTM, CDR2 ANQGSEA. The CDR3 totals 10 residues. Trimming removed 5 bases at V and 6 bases at J, with 6 bases between. The CDR3 sequence: CSVLRDTQYF. The CDR3 nucleotides are TGCAGCGTTTTAAGGGATACGCAGTATTTT.

The chain joins TRBV7-3 to TRBJ2-1; 14 nucleotides align to TRBD2. The junction had 1 base not matched to a gene; V was cut back by 1 base and J by 5 bases. Germline values: CDR1 SGHTA, CDR2 FQGTGA. This CDR3 has 16 residues. The CDR3 loop reads CASSLRGLAGDNEQFF. The CDR3 bases are TGTGCCAGCAGCTTAAGGGGACTAGCGGGAGACAATGAGCAGTTCTTC.

The gene calls are TRBV14 and TRBJ1-2, with a possible D match to TRBD1 (5 bases). V was trimmed by 7 bases and J by 8 bases, leaving 17 bases between them. Germline values: CDR1 SGHDN, CDR2 FVKESK. CDR3 length: 13 amino acids. In DNA form, the CDR3 reads TGTGCCAGCACCGAATATCGGGGCTGGGGCTACACCTTC. It translates to CASTEYRGWGYTF.

V and J are TRBV27 and TRBJ2-1; D is undetermined. Trimming removed 5 bases at V and 5 bases at J, with 7 bases between. Germline assignment: CDR1 MNHEY and CDR2 SMNVEV (reference sequence). The CDR3 runs 12 residues. CDR3 sequence: CASSPLNNEQFF. The CDR3 region has the DNA TGTGCCAGCAGTCCCCTAAACAATGAGCAGTTCTTC.

V usage is TRBV20-1 and J usage is TRBJ2-3; D gene unclear. V was pared by 3 bases and J by 5 bases, with 6 bases between. This CDR3 spans 11 amino acids. Germline CDR1 DFQATT, CDR2 SNEGSKA (reference sequence). CDR3 sequence (DNA): TGCAGTGCTAGGACCGTAGATACGCAGTATTTT. As protein: CSARTVDTQYF.

This clone showed up just once. V gene TRBV7-2 combines with J gene TRBJ1-3; D gene ambiguous. This CDR3 is built from 13 residues. The germline V gene has CDR1 SGHTA and CDR2 FQGNSA. V lost 4 bases to trimming and J lost 1 base, with 5 bases between them. The CDR3 DNA reads TGTGCCAGCAGCTACCTTTCTGGAAACACCATATATTTT. Its translation: CASSYLSGNTIYF.

With respect to this clone: Other DNA sequences in the same sample also yield this CDR3. This chain joins TRBV9 and TRBJ2-1; 9 positions match TRBD2. The germline gives CDR1 SGDLS, CDR2 YYNGEE. CDR3 size: 15 residues. The V segment lost 4 bases and the J segment 4 bases; nucleotides outside the gene matches: 6. DNA of the CDR3: TGTGCCAGCAGCAGTAGCGGGGGTGTGTACAATGAGCAGTTCTTC. Amino acid sequence: CASSSSGGVYNEQFF.

The chain couples TRBV27 to TRBJ1-2; D is uncertain. Germline assignment: CDR1 MNHEY and CDR2 SMNVEV (reference sequence). The CDR3 extends over 14 amino acids. Between the trimmed V and J ends, which lost 5 bases and 2 bases, there was a span of 12 bases. The CDR3 region is CASSLAGPNYGYTF. The CDR3 DNA is TGTGCCAGCAGTCTGGCCGGGCCGAACTATGGCTACACCTTC.

The V gene is TRBV2, the J gene TRBJ1-2; TRBD1 is a possible D gene (5 bases). V shed 5 bases and J shed 4 bases, with 11 bases lying between them. Germline CDR1 reads SNHLY; CDR2 reads FYNNEI. This CDR3 has 13 residues. CDR3 sequence reads: CASSSGTLYGYTF. The CDR3 DNA reads TGTGCCAGCAGTTCCGGGACGCTCTATGGCTACACCTTC.

This chain uses TRBV7-3 with TRBJ1-2, with D tentatively TRBD1 (6 bases). The V end was cut by 6 bases, the J end by 7 bases, with 12 bases between. The CDR3 length is 12 residues. Germline CDR1 is SGHTA and CDR2 is FQGTGA. CDR3 bases: TGTGCCAGCAGGTTCCAGGGGAGTGGCTACACCTTC. This encodes CASRFQGSGYTF.